Sequencing of this TCR beta chain was carried out in a study of OX40 agonist ivuxolimab in advanced cancers. Overall study results and limits: The antigens recognized by the expanded peripheral T cells, that is their antigen specificity, were not determined. Dosing at 0.1 to 3.0 mg/kg was accompanied by clonal expansion of CD4+ and CD8+ blood T cells by week 6.

Generated by immunoSEQ multiplex PCR, the TCRdb table keeps only in-frame clones and is missing some. Of some 79,000 clones in the sample, about nine tenths are singletons; the top ten hold around 4.1%. CDR1 SGHRS and CDR2 YFSETQ come from the germline V gene. CDR3 size: 14 residues. V shed 0 bases and J shed 2 bases, with 8 bases lying between them. Autoimmune disease history or systemic immunosuppression led to patients being barred. In regard to this clone: Its antigen is currently unknown.

The input for sequencing was CD4+ or CD8+ T cells sorted from blood, taken in a trial of the OX40 agonist ivuxolimab. This receptor was obtained from an adult with an advanced solid tumor such as melanoma, head and neck, liver or kidney cancer. The chain carries TRBV5-1 and TRBJ2-5; D possibly corresponds to TRBD2 (5 bases). CDR3: CASSLAGIQETQYF. For the CDR3, the DNA is TGCGCCAGCAGCTTGGCCGGGATTCAAGAGACCCAGTACTTC. Full variable domain (missing parts from reference TRBV5-1 and TRBJ2-5): KAGVTQTPRYLIKTRGQQVTLSCSPISGHRSVSWYQQTPGQGLQFLFEYFSETQRNKGNFPGRFSGRQFSNSRSEMNVSTLELGDSALYLCASSLAGIQETQYFGPGTRLLVL.